This T cell receptor beta chain is drawn from a study of shared clonotypes between healthy human individuals (TCRdb year 2020). For the study in its entirety: The cohort included a few men and two women between 18 and 49 years of age. Blood TCR repertoires of about 5 healthy adults were deeply sequenced to estimate repertoire size and the extent of clonotype sharing between individuals. For each donor, CD4 naive and CD4 memory were each run on three plates, CD8 naive on two plates, and CD8 memory on one plate. To increase sequencing depth and limit assay-specific biases, different laboratories used diverse techniques to prepare libraries and sequence TCR repertoires. Between about 0.9 and 9 billion PBMCs per donor were obtained by leukapheresis. Overall study outcomes, separate from this receptor: Compared with non-shared clonotypes, the clonotypes found in all four sorted-subset donors had higher generation probabilities. Across four donors, around 5% of naive CD4, roughly 3.5% of naive CD8, approximately 2.5% of memory CD4, and roughly 0.4% of memory CD8 clonotypes were shared. Pairwise subsampling indicated that sequencing depth was expected to affect the degree of clonotype sharing among donors. The genetic and exposure-history diversity represented was limited by the small number of donors. Larger estimated clonotype richness was generally found for naive subsets than for memory subsets. Only blood was sampled, and tissue TCR repertoires likely differ from those in blood. Even with the large sequencing depth, rarefaction of the sorted-subset datasets indicated that sequencing was incomplete.

Donors were healthy HIV-negative adults with no recently reported acute infections or vaccinations. Every donor was a Caucasian adult living in Nashville, Tennessee, USA. CD4+ T cells were enriched by magnetic negative selection; naive cells were then positively selected on CD45RA, and the negative fraction formed the memory subset. Blood was collected by leukapheresis, and PBMCs were isolated by Ficoll-Histopaque density gradient centrifugation and then cryopreserved in liquid nitrogen vapor phase. Purity and quantity of every magnetically sorted T cell population were checked by analytical flow cytometry. Genomic DNA was isolated from each sorted fraction and quantified by UV absorbance on a Nanodrop 2000c. The sample holds one count of this clone. Its antigen is currently not known. Per-base qualities were not stored, and no clone one base away is much larger. Taken from cysteine to phenylalanine, the CDR3 has 16 residues. Of all the DNA, just the CDR3 is kept, 48 bases in frame from base 1.

TCR CDR3 regions were amplified from genomic DNA by multiplex PCR using the deep immunoSEQ assay. Genomic DNA extracted from each cell subset was distributed evenly over all wells of several immunoSEQ 96-well plates, and each plate served as one replicate. For sorted subsets, each replicate PCR was loaded with roughly 0.2 ug genomic DNA, equivalent to 25,000 to 30,000 T cell genomes. Purified libraries were measured with a Qubit 3.0 fluorometer, size-checked on a Bioanalyzer 2100, and measured again with the KAPA Library Quantification kit. Every immunoSEQ 96-well plate was sequenced on a separate single-read 150-cycle Illumina NextSeq 550 flow cell. On the study's bioinformatics: Because the immunoSEQ output included only junctional sequences and no quality scores, the filtering could not be the same as the filtering used for full-length reads. Sequences were annotated with PyIR, a Python wrapper for IgBLAST v1.9, and V/J genes and CDR3 were assigned using IMGT germline references. Reads were filtered out if the reads had weak V/J assignments (E-value above 1e-6), no CDR3, stop codons, out-of-frame junctions, or ambiguous translated residues. V3J clonotypes were defined as sequences sharing an identical inferred V gene, J gene, and CDR3 amino acid sequence. Percentage overlap between repertoires was computed as shared unique clonotypes divided by the size of the smaller repertoire. Three approaches were used to assess repertoire richness: RTK rarefaction, the Chao1 estimator, and Recon v2.1 estimates of unobserved clonotypes. OLGA was used to compute generation probabilities for all TCRbeta clonotypes that the gDNA method yielded from four donors. Here the immuneACCESS table is served through TCRdb, limited to in-frame sequences with V and J called. Missing clones are a known gap in these copies; in checked studies unresolved V genes cover under half, and the rest lacks a known reason. From that table come the V and J calls and clone size; the DNA was used to work out D and trimming. This sample gives roughly 2.6 million clones in total; just over 90% of them show up just once. The top ten hold roughly 0.15% of the sample.

This clonotype was obtained from a man aged 18 to 30 in good health. Rearrangement joined TRBV21-1 to TRBJ2-5; TRBD2, the table's D call, lacks a check against the DNA. TRBV21-1 is a listed pseudogene. Sequencing was carried out using naive CD4+ T cells sorted from blood. Read against the paper, the sample's cell subset or site label means: CD45RA+ positively selected. The DNA is as follows: TGTGCCAGCAGCACGGCTAGCGGGAGGGCCAGGAAGACCCAGTACTTC. It codes for CASSTASGRARKTQYF.